The 14 T cell receptor beta chains in this list originate from one sample, sequenced in a study of T-cell memory formation after mild COVID-19. From the 5' RACE reads, TCRdb called clonotypes with MiXCR, one entry per CDR3 protein. Of approximately 340,000 distinct CDR3 sequences in the sample, under 15% are singletons; the top ten hold about 21%. The sample consisted of PBMCs or a T cell subset sorted from them (not recorded which). Receptors originate from a man between 18 and 29 years old who had mild COVID-19 (a few samples of this study predate the infection). Cell type and time point are not known.

The table lists this clonotype with a few counts. The chain employs TRBV24-1 and TRBJ1-1; D ambiguous. V was trimmed by 3 bases and J by 5 bases, leaving 6 bases between them. The CDR3 contains 12 residues. Germline lookup yields CDR1 KGHDR and CDR2 SFDVKD. As DNA, the CDR3 is TGTGCCACCAGTGATGGGCGGACTGAAGCTTTCTTT. Protein product: CATSDGRTEAFF.

This clonotype was detected a few times. The rearrangement uses TRBV19 and TRBJ2-1; D perhaps matches TRBD1 (6 bases). V was pared by 9 bases and J by 3 bases, with 18 bases between. This CDR3 contains 15 residues. Germline CDR1 reads LNHDA; CDR2 reads SQIVND (reference sequence). The CDR3 region is CASARGTGGYNEQFF. DNA for the CDR3: TGTGCCAGCGCCAGGGGAACAGGAGGCTACAATGAGCAGTTCTTC.

This clonotype appeared a few times. The chain couples TRBV4-1 to TRBJ2-4, with a weak D call TRBD1 (6 bases). CDR1 and CDR2 from the germline V gene are MGHRA and YSYEKL. The ends were cut back, 1 base at V and 0 bases at J, with 10 bases in the middle. CDR3 length equals 16 residues. Here the CDR3 reads CASSQGEGGAKNIQYF. In DNA form, the CDR3 reads TGCGCCAGCAGCCAAGGGGAAGGGGGAGCCAAAAACATTCAGTACTTC.

The V call is TRBV7-2, the J call TRBJ1-5; possibly TRBD1 for D (6 bases). The germline V and J ends were trimmed by 2 bases and 6 bases, with 17 bases remaining between them. Germline V CDR1 and CDR2: SGHTA, FQGNSA. The CDR3 is 16 amino acids. The DNA for the CDR3 is TGTGCCAGCAGCTTAATTCCAGGGGTTCTGACTCAGCCCCAGCATTTT. Amino acids: CASSLIPGVLTQPQHF.

The chain has TRBV10-3 and TRBJ2-3; 8 positions agree with TRBD2. V lost 2 bases, J lost 6 bases, and 7 bases stayed unmatched. Germline-derived CDR1 and CDR2 are ENHRY and SYGVKD. The CDR3 extends over 15 amino acids. DNA of the CDR3: TGTGCCATCAGTGAGCAAGCGGGGGCCCGTGATACGCAGTATTTT. Amino acids: CAISEQAGARDTQYF.

This chain uses TRBV7-3 with TRBJ2-3, with D perhaps TRBD1 (6 bases). Trimming left V 5 bases short and J 2 bases short, with 17 bases between. In germline, CDR1 is SGHTA, CDR2 FQGTGA. CDR3 length: 16 amino acids. CDR3 DNA sequence: TGTGCCAGCAGCCCAGAGACAGGATGGGACACAGATACGCAGTATTTT. Translation: CASSPETGWDTDTQYF. Full variable domain (rest looked up from reference TRBV7-3 and TRBJ2-3): GAGVSQTPSNKVTEKGKYVELRCDPISGHTALYWYRQSLGQGPEFLIYFQGTGAADDSGLPNDRFFAVRPEGSVSTLKIQRTERGDSAVYLCASSPETGWDTDTQYFGPGTRLTVL.

The V gene is TRBV7-9, the J gene TRBJ2-2, with D tentatively TRBD1 or TRBD2 (6 bases each). V was shortened by 4 bases and J by 7 bases, with 10 bases between the two germline ends. The CDR3 is 13 amino acids. Germline assignment: CDR1 SEHNR and CDR2 FQNEAQ (reference sequence). CDR3 in amino acids: CASSSGAGGELFF. CDR3 nucleotides: TGTGCCAGCAGCTCGGGGGCCGGCGGGGAGCTGTTTTTT.

In this sample, this clonotype turned up a few times. This rearrangement joins TRBV5-1 to TRBJ1-2; D gene unclear. V was cut by 0 bases and J by 5 bases, with 11 bases left in between. This CDR3 is built from 14 residues. Germline V gene lookup returns CDR1 SGHRS and CDR2 YFSETQ. The CDR3, as DNA: TGCGCCAGCAGCTTGGATGGCGAATCTTATGGCTACACCTTC. Translated: CASSLDGESYGYTF.

This clonotype appeared a few times. The CDR3 sequence is CASSRSTSGGLTGELFF. As DNA, the CDR3 is TGCGCCAGCAGCCGGTCCACTAGCGGGGGCCTCACCGGGGAGCTGTTTTTT. V and J are TRBV4-3 and TRBJ2-2, with 11 bases matching TRBD2. The CDR3 spans 17 residues. J was trimmed by 4 bases and V by 4 bases; bases with no gene match: 8. CDR1 and CDR2 (germline): LGHNA, YSLEER.

The V and J genes are TRBV11-2 and TRBJ2-3, with D tentatively TRBD1 (5 bases). CDR3 length equals 16 residues. Germline CDR1 and CDR2: SGHAT and FQNNGV. Trimming stripped 1 base from V and 0 bases from J, with 11 bases between. This CDR3 is CASSLGVGLSTDTQYF. The CDR3 DNA reads as TGTGCCAGCAGCTTAGGTGTGGGGCTAAGCACAGATACGCAGTATTTT.

This clonotype was counted only a few times. The V gene is TRBV27, the J gene TRBJ2-2, with TRBD2 matching 9 bases. CDR1 and CDR2 (germline): MNHEY, SMNVEV (reference sequence). V shed 2 bases, J shed 1 base, and the junction held 2 bases outside the gene matches. The CDR3 consists of 16 residues. CDR3 DNA: TGTGCCAGCAGTTTACTAGCGGGGCTGAACACCGGGGAGCTGTTTTTT. It encodes CASSLLAGLNTGELFF.

This clonotype was counted a few times. V is TRBV6-5 and J is TRBJ1-5; a weak D match, TRBD1 (5 bases). Germline values: CDR1 MNHEY, CDR2 SVGAGI. The CDR3 has 13 amino acids. V lost 6 bases to trimming and J lost 4 bases, with 10 bases between them. The CDR3 loop reads CASRMTENQPQHF. CDR3 bases: TGTGCCAGCAGAATGACAGAAAATCAGCCCCAGCATTTT.

The chain uses TRBV6-5 and TRBJ2-7, with 7 bases matching TRBD2. This CDR3 has 13 amino acids. The germline V gene has CDR1 MNHEY and CDR2 SVGAGI. The J segment lost 6 bases and the V segment lost 6 bases, leaving 8 bases of the junction unmatched. CDR3 in amino acids: CASRRGEAGEQYF. DNA of the CDR3: TGTGCCAGCAGACGGGGGGAAGCGGGCGAGCAGTACTTC.

The chain links TRBV18 to TRBJ1-2, with D perhaps TRBD1 (6 bases). The V and J ends lost 0 bases and 7 bases respectively, with 15 bases between them. CDR3 length equals 15 residues. CDR1 KGHSH and CDR2 LQKENI come from the germline V gene. In DNA, the CDR3 is TGTGCCAGCTCACCACCGTCGAAGGGGGAGGCTGGCTACACCTTC. It specifies CASSPPSKGEAGYTF.